Shown below are 20 T cell receptor beta chains from a single sample sequenced in a study of blood T cell repertoires in COVID-19. Only in-frame clones appear in the TCRdb table, and some are missing; sequencing was by immunoSEQ multiplex PCR. Here the sample spans tens of thousands of clones, around nine tenths being singletons. The specimen was peripheral blood. These receptors were collected from a man aged 65 to 79 with active or convalescent COVID-19.

The chain is built from TRBV27 and TRBJ2-5; 8 bases are a match to TRBD1. V was pared by 5 bases and J by 1 base, with 15 bases of the junction left unmatched. CDR1 and CDR2 (germline): MNHEY, SMNVEV (reference sequence). This CDR3 has 18 residues. CDR3 bases: TGTGCCAGCAGTCCCAAATACCGGGACAGGAACCCCCAAGAGACCCAGTACTTC. Translation gives CASSPKYRDRNPQETQYF.

V and J are TRBV19 and TRBJ2-2; D might be TRBD2 (5 bases). V was cut by 7 bases and J by 0 bases, with 12 bases left in between. CDR1 is LNHDA, CDR2 SQIVND, per germline (reference sequence). The CDR3 covers 15 residues. Here the CDR3 DNA reads TGTGCCAGTAAGATTTGGGAGACGAACACCGGGGAGCTGTTTTTT. It is translated as CASKIWETNTGELFF.

The chain carries TRBV30 and TRBJ1-6; possibly TRBD1 for D (5 bases). CDR3 size: 13 residues. V was pared by 0 bases and J by 8 bases, with 8 bases between. Germline V gives CDR1 GTSNPN, CDR2 SVGIG (reference sequence). CDR3: CAWSVRGDSPLHF. In nucleotides, the CDR3 is TGTGCCTGGAGTGTACGGGGGGATTCACCCCTCCACTTT.

In nucleotides, the CDR3 is TGTGCCAGCAGCCAGACTAGCACAGATACGCAGTATTTT. Protein product: CASSQTSTDTQYF. The chain links TRBV3-1 (or the pseudogene TRBV3-2) to TRBJ2-3; D uncertain. CDR1 is LGHDT and CDR2 is YNNKEL in the germline V gene (reference sequence). V gave up 3 bases and J gave up 0 bases, with 4 bases separating them. The CDR3 contains 13 residues.

V usage is TRBV5-5 and J usage is TRBJ2-7, with D tentatively TRBD1 (6 bases). The CDR3 runs to 14 residues. Per the germline V gene, CDR1 is SGHKS and CDR2 is YYEKEE (reference sequence). With 4 bases removed from V and 0 bases from J, the gap between germline ends came to 11 bases. CDR3 in amino acids: CASSRDTDSYEQYF. The CDR3 DNA follows: TGTGCCAGCAGCCGGGACACCGACTCCTACGAGCAGTACTTC.

The rearrangement joins TRBV19 to TRBJ1-1; TRBD1 matches at 9 bases. Germline-derived CDR1 and CDR2 are LNHDA and SQIVND (reference sequence). The CDR3 covers 15 residues. V shed 5 bases and J 4 bases; nucleotides not matched to a gene: 8. CDR3 nucleotides: TGTGCCAGTAGTTTCCCCGGGACAGGGAGCACTGAAGCTTTCTTT. Protein: CASSFPGTGSTEAFF.

V and J are TRBV7-9 and TRBJ1-2; perhaps TRBD1 as D (5 bases). Trimming shortened V by 1 base and J by 0 bases, and 12 bases separated the two germline ends. The CDR3 length is 16 residues. Germline loops: CDR1 SEHNR, CDR2 FQNEAQ (reference sequence). Written as DNA, the CDR3 is TGTGCCAGCAGCTTAGGGGGCAGCCAGGCTAACTATGGCTACACCTTC. Its protein is CASSLGGSQANYGYTF.

This clone was counted only a few times. This chain links TRBV11-1 with TRBJ1-1; the D is unclear. V dropped 3 bases and J dropped 1 base, with 3 bases sitting between them. The CDR3 extends over 12 amino acids. CDR1 and CDR2 from the germline V gene are SGHAT and FQDESV (reference sequence). CDR3 residues: CASSFQNTEAFF. The CDR3 bases are TGTGCCAGCAGCTTCCAGAACACTGAAGCTTTCTTT.

The V call is TRBV30, the J call TRBJ2-7, with TRBD2 identical over 7 bases. Per the germline V gene, CDR1 is GTSNPN and CDR2 is SVGIG (reference sequence). V dropped 4 bases and J dropped 3; count of bases not matched to a gene: 6. The CDR3 spans 13 residues. The CDR3 DNA is TGTGCCTGGAAAGGACTAGGAGGCTACGAGCAGTACTTC. Its translation: CAWKGLGGYEQYF.

V gene TRBV7-9 combines with J gene TRBJ1-5; D call uncertain. Germline CDR1 and CDR2: SEHNR and FQNEAQ (reference sequence). The CDR3 totals 12 residues. Trimming removed 6 bases at V and 4 bases at J, with 7 bases between. For the CDR3, the DNA is TGTGCCAGCAGTCCCGAGAATCAGCCCCAGCATTTT. Translation gives CASSPENQPQHF.

The chain joins TRBV27 to TRBJ1-1, with a weak D call TRBD1 (5 bases). This CDR3 is built from 14 residues. Germline CDR1 reads MNHEY; CDR2 reads SMNVEV (reference sequence). Deletions cut 2 bases from V and 1 base from J, with 8 bases between. Here the CDR3 reads CASSLGQGNTEAFF. CDR3 coding DNA: TGTGCCAGCAGTTTAGGGCAGGGGAACACTGAAGCTTTCTTT.

V gene TRBV5-6 combines with J gene TRBJ1-6; 7 positions match TRBD1. J gave up 4 bases and V 4 bases, and 5 bases lay outside the gene matches. The CDR3 loop spans 15 amino acids. Germline V CDR1 and CDR2: SGHDT, YYEEEE. CDR3 sequence: CASSLQGTYNSPLHF. CDR3 sequence (DNA): TGTGCCAGCAGCCTACAGGGGACTTATAATTCACCCCTCCACTTT.

This clone was recorded a few times. CDR3 protein: CASGQGSSYNEQFF. The CDR3, as DNA: TGTGCCAGCGGGCAGGGTAGCTCCTACAATGAGCAGTTCTTC. This chain connects TRBV9 to TRBJ2-1, with a weak D call TRBD1 (5 bases). Germline CDR1 and CDR2: SGDLS and YYNGEE. V lost 7 bases, J lost 0 bases, and 11 bases lay in between. The CDR3 is 14 amino acids.

V and J are TRBV5-1 and TRBJ1-2; D possibly corresponds to TRBD1 (5 bases). The CDR3 consists of 14 residues. Germline CDR1 and CDR2: SGHRS and YFSETQ. Trimming shortened V by 0 bases and J by 5 bases, and 11 bases separated the two germline ends. The CDR3 nucleotides are TGCGCCAGCAGCTTGGTTGGGGGGACTTATGGCTACACCTTC. Residues: CASSLVGGTYGYTF.

CDR3 bases: TGTGCCAGCAGGACCTCGACTAGCACAGATACGCAGTATTTT. It yields the protein CASRTSTSTDTQYF. This chain links TRBV27 with TRBJ2-3; no definite D call. This CDR3 has 14 amino acids. Between the trimmed V and J ends, which lost 6 bases and 0 bases, there was a span of 10 bases. The germline gives CDR1 MNHEY, CDR2 SMNVEV (reference sequence).

The V and J genes are TRBV12-3 or TRBV12-4 and TRBJ2-7; no firm D call. The CDR3 is 12 residues long. The germline V and J ends were trimmed by 0 bases and 3 bases, with 3 bases remaining between them. The CDR3 nucleotides are TGTGCCAGCAGTTTAGCGAGCTACGAGCAGTACTTC. Amino acids: CASSLASYEQYF.

This clone was seen only once. The chain joins TRBV9 to TRBJ2-3; 10 bases match TRBD1. Trimming cost V 3 bases and J 3 bases; bases outside gene matches: 16. Germline values: CDR1 SGDLS, CDR2 YYNGEE. The length of the CDR3 is 19 residues. CDR3 coding DNA: TGTGCCAGCAGCGCGTCCATTCCGGGACAGGGGTATTTGACAGATACGCAGTATTTT. Translated: CASSASIPGQGYLTDTQYF. Full variable domain (remainder filled in from reference TRBV9 and TRBJ2-3): DSGVTQTPKHLITATGQRVTLRCSPRSGDLSVYWYQQSLDQGLQFLIQYYNGEERAKGNILERFSAQQFPDLHSELNLSSLELGDSALYFCASSASIPGQGYLTDTQYFGPGTRLTVL.

CDR3 protein: CASSLEAVSSYNEQFF. The CDR3 bases are TGTGCCAGCAGCTTGGAGGCGGTGAGCTCCTACAATGAGCAGTTCTTC. V is TRBV5-6 and J is TRBJ2-1; no reliable D call. The CDR3 has 16 residues. Deletions cut 0 bases from V and 0 bases from J, with 10 bases between. In germline, CDR1 is SGHDT, CDR2 YYEEEE.

The chain is built from TRBV6-5 and TRBJ1-6, with 10 bases matching TRBD1. Germline lookup yields CDR1 MNHEY and CDR2 SVGAGI. After removal of 2 bases from V and 8 bases from J, the junction contained 3 bases not matched to a gene. The CDR3 covers 15 residues. CDR3 in amino acids: CASSYQTGGYSPLHF. CDR3 sequence (DNA): TGTGCCAGCAGTTACCAGACAGGGGGCTATTCACCCCTCCACTTT.

The gene calls are TRBV19 and TRBJ2-1; the match to TRBD2 covers 13 bases. CDR1 LNHDA and CDR2 SQIVND come from the germline V gene (reference sequence). The CDR3 has 16 residues. The J segment lost 7 bases and the V segment lost 5 bases, leaving 8 bases of the junction unmatched. The CDR3 nucleotides are TGTGCCAGTAGTCGACTGGGGACTAGCGGGACTAATGAGCAGTTCTTC. Protein: CASSRLGTSGTNEQFF.